This T cell receptor beta chain was captured in a study of lymphopenia after photon versus proton radiotherapy. Sequenced by immunoSEQ multiplex PCR; TCRdb stores in-frame clones only, minus some. This table has 65,000 to 90,000 clones, under 95% appearing once. V was cut by 3 bases and J by 5 bases, with 15 bases left in between. Germline assignment: CDR1 MDHEN and CDR2 SYDVKM. CDR3 length: 15 residues. This chain links TRBV28 with TRBJ2-3; D is possibly TRBD2 (7 bases). The sequence was obtained from a woman aged 40 to 49 with cholangiocarcinoma. The sequencing used peripheral blood, collected from a patient treated with photon-based radiotherapy. The CDR3 nucleotides read TGTGCCAGCAGTTTTGAGACGGGGGGCAGAGATACGCAGTATTTT. As protein: CASSFETGGRDTQYF.